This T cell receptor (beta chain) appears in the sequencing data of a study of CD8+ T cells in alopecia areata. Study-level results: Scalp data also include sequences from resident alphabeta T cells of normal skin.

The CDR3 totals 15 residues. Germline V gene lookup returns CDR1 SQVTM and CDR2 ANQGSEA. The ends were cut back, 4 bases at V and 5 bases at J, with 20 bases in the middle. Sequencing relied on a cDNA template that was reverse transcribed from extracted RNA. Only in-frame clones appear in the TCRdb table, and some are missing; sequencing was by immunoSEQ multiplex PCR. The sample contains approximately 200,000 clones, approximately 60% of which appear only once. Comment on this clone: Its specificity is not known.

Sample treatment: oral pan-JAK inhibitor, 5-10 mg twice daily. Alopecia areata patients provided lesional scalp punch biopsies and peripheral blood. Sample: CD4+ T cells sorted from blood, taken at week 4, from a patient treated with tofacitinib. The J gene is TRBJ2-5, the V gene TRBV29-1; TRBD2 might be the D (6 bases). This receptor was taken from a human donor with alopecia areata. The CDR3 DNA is TGCAGCGTTGGGGCTGGGAGACTAGTGTTGGAGACCCAGTACTTC. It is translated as CSVGAGRLVLETQYF.